The clone carrying this T cell receptor beta chain has just one count. The target antigen is unknown. The data derive from a study of chemoradiotherapy in HPV16-positive cancers. Across the study: A couple of HPV16-positive patients' cells yielded candidate HPV-specific clones and common motifs.

The study, taken as a whole, reports: HPV-responsive T-cell expansion during chemoradiotherapy was linked to improved recurrence-free survival in HPV16-positive patients.

The protocol was immunoSEQ multiplex PCR, while the TCRdb copy is restricted to in-frame clones and leaves out a portion. The sample includes 8,000 to 10,000 clones, 80% to 90% of them seen just once. The germline V gene encodes CDR1 PRHDT and CDR2 FYEKMQ (reference sequence). The CDR3 has 16 amino acids. V lost 3 bases to trimming and J lost 5 bases, with 18 bases between them. The chain links TRBV13 to TRBJ2-3, with a possible D match to TRBD1 (6 bases). This receptor was identified in a human donor with HPV-associated anogenital cancer. The source was tumor tissue, collected from a patient who underwent chemoradiotherapy. The CDR3 DNA reads TGTGCCAGCAGCTTTTTGCGGGCAGGGGAGATAGATACGCAGTATTTT. This codes for CASSFLRAGEIDTQYF.